A selection of T cell receptor beta chains follows, all from one sample in a study of circulating and synovial CD4+ cells in juvenile arthritis. Profiling relied on immunoSEQ multiplex PCR, and the TCRdb table lists in-frame clones only, not all of them. The table has just over 35,000 clones, approximately 94% seen once. The specimen sequenced was CD4+ T cells from blood. The receptors here all came from a human donor with juvenile idiopathic arthritis. The CDR3 runs from the conserved cysteine through the conserved F or W. Each record gives: CDR3 length, V gene, CDR3 protein.

16	TRBV18	CASSHRQGAIEEKLFF
14	TRBV5-6	CASSLDRIHNEQFF
19	TRBV2	CASSDVNGRQGEINYGYTF
15	TRBV4-2	CASSRRTGPNYEQYF
15	TRBV18	CASSPGQGGNTEAFF
14	TRBV7-9	CASSHSATNEKLFF
15	TRBV5-1	CASSLGTGMNTEAFF
17	TRBV4-3	CASSQDQPRRGNSPLHF
13	TRBV7-3	CASSTNPGGELFF
17	TRBV5-1	CASSDPTGGPGDSPLHF
13	TRBV6-1	CASWELGKNIQYF
15	TRBV5-4	CASSPRVDTSYEQYF
15	TRBV4-3	CASSQGRGLNEKLFF
13	TRBV6-5	CASSRQSSGEQYF
15	TRBV27	CASSLSDGGPYEQYF
16	TRBV25-1	CASSELGTGFSYEQYF
17	TRBV5-1	CASSVSGGVGSADTQYF
18	TRBV5-6	CASRMNEGLRAHTGELFF
14	TRBV5-4	CASSPWTEHNEQFF
13	TRBV4-1	CASSRDRDTEAFF
13	TRBV9	CASSVGGGTEQYF
16	TRBV5-5	CASSVKPGGSGNTIYF
16	TRBV6-6	CASRTSGGFITGELFF
16	TRBV18	CASSPGGQSYLGGAFF
12	TRBV6-5	CASSEQNYGYTF
15	TRBV5-6	CASSEGQGVGEKLFF
16	TRBV7-2	CASSLEPGQGYQPQHF